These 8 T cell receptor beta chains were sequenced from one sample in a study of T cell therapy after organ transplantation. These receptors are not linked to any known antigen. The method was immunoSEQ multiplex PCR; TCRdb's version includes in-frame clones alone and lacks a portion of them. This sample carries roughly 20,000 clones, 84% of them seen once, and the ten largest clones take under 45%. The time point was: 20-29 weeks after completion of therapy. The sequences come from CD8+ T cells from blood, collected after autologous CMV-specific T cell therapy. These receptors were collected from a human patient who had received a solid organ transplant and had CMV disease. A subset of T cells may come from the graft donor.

The CDR3 DNA reads TGCGCCAGCAGTCAGCGAGGCACAGATACGCAGTATTTT. It is translated as CASSQRGTDTQYF. The chain uses TRBV5-1 and TRBJ2-3; D remains ambiguous. CDR1 SGHRS and CDR2 YFSETQ come from the germline V gene. Trimming cost V 5 bases and J 1 base, with 8 bases left between them. The CDR3 is 13 residues long.

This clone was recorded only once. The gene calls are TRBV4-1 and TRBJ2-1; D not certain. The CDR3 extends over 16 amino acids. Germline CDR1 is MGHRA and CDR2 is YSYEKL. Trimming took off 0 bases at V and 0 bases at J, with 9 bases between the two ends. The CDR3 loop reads CASSQDLSYSYNEQFF. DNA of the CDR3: TGCGCCAGCAGCCAAGATCTGTCTTACTCCTACAATGAGCAGTTCTTC.

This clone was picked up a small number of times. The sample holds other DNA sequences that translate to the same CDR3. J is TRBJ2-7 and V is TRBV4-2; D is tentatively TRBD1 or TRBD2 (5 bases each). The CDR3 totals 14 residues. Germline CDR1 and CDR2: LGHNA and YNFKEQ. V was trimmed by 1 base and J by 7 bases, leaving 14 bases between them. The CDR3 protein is CASSQGLGAREQYF. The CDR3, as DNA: TGTGCCAGCAGCCAAGGGCTCGGGGCTAGAGAGCAGTACTTC.

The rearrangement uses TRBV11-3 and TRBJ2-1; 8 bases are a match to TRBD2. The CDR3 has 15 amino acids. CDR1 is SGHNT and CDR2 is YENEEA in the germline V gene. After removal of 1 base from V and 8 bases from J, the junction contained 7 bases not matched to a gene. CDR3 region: CASSLGVAGYDEQFF. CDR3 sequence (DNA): TGTGCCAGCAGCTTAGGCGTAGCGGGATACGATGAGCAGTTCTTC.

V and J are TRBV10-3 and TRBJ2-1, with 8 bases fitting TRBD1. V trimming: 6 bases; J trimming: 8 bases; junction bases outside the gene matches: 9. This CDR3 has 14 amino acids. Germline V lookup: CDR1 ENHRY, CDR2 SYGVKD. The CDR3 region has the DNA TGTGCCATCAGCCGACAGGGGATGAGGGATGAGCAGTTCTTC. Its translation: CAISRQGMRDEQFF.

CDR3 coding DNA: TGTGCCAGCAGTGATTATAATGAAAAACTGTTTTTT. Amino acids: CASSDYNEKLFF. The rearrangement uses TRBV6-1 and TRBJ1-4; no reliable D call. Looked up from germline, CDR1 is MNHNS and CDR2 is SASEGT. V was cut by 3 bases and J by 4 bases, with 3 bases left in between. CDR3 size: 12 residues.

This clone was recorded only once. The DNA for the CDR3 is TGTGCCAGCAGTGAAGCTGTGACAGGAAGTAACACTGAAGCTTTCTTT. Translation gives CASSEAVTGSNTEAFF. The chain is built from TRBV6-1 and TRBJ1-1, with TRBD1 as a possible D gene (6 bases). CDR1 is MNHNS, CDR2 SASEGT, per germline. V was clipped by 0 bases and J by 2 bases, with 13 bases between them. CDR3 length: 16 residues.

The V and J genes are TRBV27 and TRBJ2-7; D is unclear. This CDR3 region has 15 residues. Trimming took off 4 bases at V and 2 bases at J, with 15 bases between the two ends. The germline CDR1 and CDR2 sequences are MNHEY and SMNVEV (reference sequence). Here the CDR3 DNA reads TGTGCCAGCAGTTCCTGGAGTTGGGGAACCTACGAGCAGTACTTC. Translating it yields CASSSWSWGTYEQYF.